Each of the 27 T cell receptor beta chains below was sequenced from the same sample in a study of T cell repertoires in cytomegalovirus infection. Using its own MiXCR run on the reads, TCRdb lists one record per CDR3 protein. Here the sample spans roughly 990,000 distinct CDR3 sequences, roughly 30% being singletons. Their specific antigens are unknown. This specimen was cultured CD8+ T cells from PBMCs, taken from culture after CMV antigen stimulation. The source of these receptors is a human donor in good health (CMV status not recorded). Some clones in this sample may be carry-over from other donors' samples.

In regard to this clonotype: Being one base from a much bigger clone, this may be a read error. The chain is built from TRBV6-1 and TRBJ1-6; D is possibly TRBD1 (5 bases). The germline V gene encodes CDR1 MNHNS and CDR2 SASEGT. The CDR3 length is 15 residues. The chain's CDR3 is CASSAKTVGDSPPHF. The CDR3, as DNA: TGTGCCAGCAGTGCCAAGACAGTGGGTGATTCACCCCCCCACTTT.

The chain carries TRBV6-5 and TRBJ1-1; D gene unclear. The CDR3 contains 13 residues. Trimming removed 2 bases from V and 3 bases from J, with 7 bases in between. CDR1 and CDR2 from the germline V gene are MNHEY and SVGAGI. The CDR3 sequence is CASSYLQHTEAFF. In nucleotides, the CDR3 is TGTGCCAGCAGTTACCTACAGCACACTGAAGCTTTCTTT.

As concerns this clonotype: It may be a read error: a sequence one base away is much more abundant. For the CDR3, the DNA is TGTGCCAGCAGAAAAACAGGGGAAGAATATAATTCACCCCTCCACTTT. This translates into CASRKTGEEYNSPLHF. The rearrangement uses TRBV27 and TRBJ1-6; 7 bases align to TRBD1. The germline CDR1 and CDR2 sequences are MNHEY and SMNVEV (reference sequence). The CDR3 totals 16 residues. Losses at the gene ends were 6 bases for V and 4 bases for J; bases not matched to a gene: 9.

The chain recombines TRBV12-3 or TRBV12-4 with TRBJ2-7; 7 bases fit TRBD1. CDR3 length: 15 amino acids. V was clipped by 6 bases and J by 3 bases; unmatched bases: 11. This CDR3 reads CASSQTGTEDYEQYF. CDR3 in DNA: TGTGCCAGCAGCCAAACCGGGACAGAGGACTACGAGCAGTACTTC.

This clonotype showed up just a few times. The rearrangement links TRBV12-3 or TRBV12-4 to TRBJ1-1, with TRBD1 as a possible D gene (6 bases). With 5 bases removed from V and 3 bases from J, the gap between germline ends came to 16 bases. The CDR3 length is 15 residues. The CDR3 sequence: CASSPLRGADTEAFF. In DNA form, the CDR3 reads TGTGCCAGCAGTCCGCTACGGGGGGCGGACACTGAAGCTTTCTTT.

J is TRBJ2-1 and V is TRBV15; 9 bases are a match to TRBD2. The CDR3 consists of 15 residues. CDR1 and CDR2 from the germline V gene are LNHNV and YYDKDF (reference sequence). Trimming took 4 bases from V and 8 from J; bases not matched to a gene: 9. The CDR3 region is CATSTRTSEGDEQFF. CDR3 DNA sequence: TGTGCCACCAGCACCCGGACTAGCGAAGGTGATGAGCAGTTCTTC.

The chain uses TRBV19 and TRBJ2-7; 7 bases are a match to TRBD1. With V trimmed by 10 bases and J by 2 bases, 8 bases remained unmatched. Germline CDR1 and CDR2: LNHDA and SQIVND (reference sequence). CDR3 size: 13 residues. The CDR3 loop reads CATARDSPYEQYF. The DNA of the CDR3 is TGTGCCACCGCCCGGGACAGCCCCTACGAGCAGTACTTC.

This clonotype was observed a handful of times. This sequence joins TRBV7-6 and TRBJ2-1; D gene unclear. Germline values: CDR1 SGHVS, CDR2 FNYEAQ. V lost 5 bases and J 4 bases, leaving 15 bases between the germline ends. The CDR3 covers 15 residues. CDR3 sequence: CASSPEMGIYNEQFF. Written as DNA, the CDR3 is TGTGCCAGCAGCCCTGAGATGGGGATTTACAATGAGCAGTTCTTC.

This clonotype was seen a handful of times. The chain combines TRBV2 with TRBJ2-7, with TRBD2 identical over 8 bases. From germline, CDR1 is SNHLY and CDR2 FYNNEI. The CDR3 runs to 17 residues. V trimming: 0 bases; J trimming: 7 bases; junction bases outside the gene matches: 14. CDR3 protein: CASSEALRGLVSEEQYF. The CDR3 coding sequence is TGTGCCAGCAGTGAAGCGCTTCGGGGACTAGTTTCTGAAGAGCAGTACTTC.

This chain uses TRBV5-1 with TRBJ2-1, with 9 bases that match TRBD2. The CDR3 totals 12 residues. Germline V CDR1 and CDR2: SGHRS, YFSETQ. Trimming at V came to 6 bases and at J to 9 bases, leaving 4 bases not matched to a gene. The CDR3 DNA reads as TGCGCCAGCATTAGCGGGGGCAGTGAGCAGTTCTTC. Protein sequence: CASISGGSEQFF. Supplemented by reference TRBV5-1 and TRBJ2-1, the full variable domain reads KAGVTQTPRYLIKTRGQQVTLSCSPISGHRSVSWYQQTPGQGLQFLFEYFSETQRNKGNFPGRFSGRQFSNSRSEMNVSTLELGDSALYLCASISGGSEQFFGPGTRLTVL.

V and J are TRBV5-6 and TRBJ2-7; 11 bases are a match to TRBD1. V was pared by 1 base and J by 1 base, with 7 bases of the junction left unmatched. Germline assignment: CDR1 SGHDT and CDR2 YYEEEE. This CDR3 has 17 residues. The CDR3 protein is CASSLPRGDRGSYEQYF. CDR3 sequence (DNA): TGTGCCAGCAGCTTGCCACGTGGGGACAGGGGGTCCTACGAGCAGTACTTC.

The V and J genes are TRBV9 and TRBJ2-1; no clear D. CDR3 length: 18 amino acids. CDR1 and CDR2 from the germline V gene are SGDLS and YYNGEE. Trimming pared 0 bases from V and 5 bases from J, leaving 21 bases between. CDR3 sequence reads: CASSVGGASGSLHNEQFF. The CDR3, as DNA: TGTGCCAGCAGCGTAGGCGGCGCATCGGGTTCTTTACACAATGAGCAGTTCTTC.

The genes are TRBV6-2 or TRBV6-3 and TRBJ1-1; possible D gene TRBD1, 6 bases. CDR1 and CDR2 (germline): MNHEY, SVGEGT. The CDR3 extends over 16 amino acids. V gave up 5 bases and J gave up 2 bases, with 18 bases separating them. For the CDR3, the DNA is TGTGCCAGCAGTCCAATTTCAGGGACATCTAACACTGAAGCTTTCTTT. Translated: CASSPISGTSNTEAFF.

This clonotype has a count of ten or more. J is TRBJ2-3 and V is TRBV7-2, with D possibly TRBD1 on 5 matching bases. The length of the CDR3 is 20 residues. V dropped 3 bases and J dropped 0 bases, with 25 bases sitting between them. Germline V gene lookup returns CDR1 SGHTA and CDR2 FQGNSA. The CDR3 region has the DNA TGTGCCAGCAGCTTTCGATCCCTACACAACAGGAGATCTAGCACAGATACGCAGTATTTT. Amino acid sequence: CASSFRSLHNRRSSTDTQYF.

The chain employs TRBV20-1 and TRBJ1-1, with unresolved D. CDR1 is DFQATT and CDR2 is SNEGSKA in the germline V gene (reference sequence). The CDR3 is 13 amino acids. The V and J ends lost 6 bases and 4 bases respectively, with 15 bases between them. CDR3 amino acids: CSAGKGSITEAFF. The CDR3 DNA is TGCAGTGCCGGAAAGGGAAGTATCACTGAAGCTTTCTTT.

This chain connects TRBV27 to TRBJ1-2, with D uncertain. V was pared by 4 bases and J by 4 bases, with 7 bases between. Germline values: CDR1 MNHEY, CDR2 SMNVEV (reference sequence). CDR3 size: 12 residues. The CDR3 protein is CASSSPTYGYTF. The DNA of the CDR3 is TGTGCCAGCAGTTCCCCTACCTATGGCTACACCTTC.

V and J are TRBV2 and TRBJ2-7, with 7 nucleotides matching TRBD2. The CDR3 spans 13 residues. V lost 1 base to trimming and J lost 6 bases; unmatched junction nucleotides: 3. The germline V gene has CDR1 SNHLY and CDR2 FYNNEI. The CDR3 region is CASSEVGGGEQYV. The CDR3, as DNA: TGTGCCAGCAGTGAAGTCGGCGGGGGCGAGCAGTACGTC.

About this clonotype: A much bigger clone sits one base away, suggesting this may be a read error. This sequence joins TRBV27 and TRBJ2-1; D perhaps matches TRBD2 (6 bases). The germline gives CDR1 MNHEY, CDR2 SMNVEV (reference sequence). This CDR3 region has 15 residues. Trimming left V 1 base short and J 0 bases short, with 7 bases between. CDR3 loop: CASSLYSGSYNEQFF. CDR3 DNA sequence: TGTGCCAGCAGTTTATATAGCGGCTCCTACAATGAGCAGTTCTTC.

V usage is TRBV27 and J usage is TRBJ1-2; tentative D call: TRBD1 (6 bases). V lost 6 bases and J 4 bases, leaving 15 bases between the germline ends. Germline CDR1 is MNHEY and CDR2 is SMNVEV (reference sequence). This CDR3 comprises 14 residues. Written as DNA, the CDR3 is TGTGCCAGCAGAACCTCAGGGGCGGGCTATGGCTACACCTTC. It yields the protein CASRTSGAGYGYTF.

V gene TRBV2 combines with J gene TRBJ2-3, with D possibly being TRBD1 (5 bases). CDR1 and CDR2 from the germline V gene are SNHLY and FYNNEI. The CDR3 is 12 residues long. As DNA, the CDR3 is TGTGCTACCATAGGGGGCACAGATACGCAGTATTTT. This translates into CATIGGTDTQYF.

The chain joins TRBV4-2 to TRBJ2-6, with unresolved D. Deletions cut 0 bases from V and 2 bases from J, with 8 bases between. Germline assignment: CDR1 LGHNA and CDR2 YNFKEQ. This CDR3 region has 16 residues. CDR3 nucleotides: TGTGCCAGCAGCCAAGATTGGATGGCTGGGGCCAACGTCCTGACTTTC. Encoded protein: CASSQDWMAGANVLTF.

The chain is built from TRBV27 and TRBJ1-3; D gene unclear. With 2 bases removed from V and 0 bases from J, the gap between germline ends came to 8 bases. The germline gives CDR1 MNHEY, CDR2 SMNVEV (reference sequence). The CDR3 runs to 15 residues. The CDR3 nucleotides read TGTGCCAGCAGTTTAAATCGGGGCTCTGGAAACACCATATATTTT. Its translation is CASSLNRGSGNTIYF.

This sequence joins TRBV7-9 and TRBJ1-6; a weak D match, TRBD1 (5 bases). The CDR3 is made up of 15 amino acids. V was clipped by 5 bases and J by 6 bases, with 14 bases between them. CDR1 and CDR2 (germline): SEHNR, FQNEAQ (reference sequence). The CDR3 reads CASSPRDPTNSPLHF. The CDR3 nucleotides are TGTGCCAGCAGCCCCCGGGACCCAACTAATTCACCCCTCCACTTT.

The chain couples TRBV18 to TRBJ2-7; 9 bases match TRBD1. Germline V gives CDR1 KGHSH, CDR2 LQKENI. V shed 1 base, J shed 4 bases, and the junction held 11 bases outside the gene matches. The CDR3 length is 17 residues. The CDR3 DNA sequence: TGTGCCAGCTCACCACTATTAGGGGACAGGGAATATTACGAGCAGTACTTC. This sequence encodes CASSPLLGDREYYEQYF.

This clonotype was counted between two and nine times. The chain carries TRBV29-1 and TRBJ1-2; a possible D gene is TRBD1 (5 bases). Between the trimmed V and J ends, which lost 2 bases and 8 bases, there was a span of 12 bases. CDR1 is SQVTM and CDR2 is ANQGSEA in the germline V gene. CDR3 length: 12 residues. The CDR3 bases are TGCAGCGTTGAAAAAGGGGTCGAGGGCTACACCTTC. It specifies CSVEKGVEGYTF. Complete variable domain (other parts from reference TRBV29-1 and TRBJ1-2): SAVISQKPSRDICQRGTSLTIQCQVDSQVTMMFWYRQQPGQSLTLIATANQGSEATYESGFVIDKFPISRPNLTFSTLTVSNMSPEDSSIYLCSVEKGVEGYTFGSGTRLTVV.

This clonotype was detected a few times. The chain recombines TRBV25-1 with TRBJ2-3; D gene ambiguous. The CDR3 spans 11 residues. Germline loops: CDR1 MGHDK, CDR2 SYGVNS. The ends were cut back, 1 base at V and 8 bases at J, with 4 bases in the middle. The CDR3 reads CASSESGTQYF. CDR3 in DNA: TGTGCCAGCAGTGAATCCGGTACGCAGTATTTT.

CDR3 nucleotide sequence: TGCAGTGCTAGATCGGCTAGCTGGGACGCAGATACGCAGTATTTT. This encodes CSARSASWDADTQYF. The chain joins TRBV20-1 to TRBJ2-3; the D call may be TRBD1 or TRBD2 (5 bases each). The CDR3 length is 15 residues. CDR1 and CDR2 from the germline V gene are DFQATT and SNEGSKA (reference sequence). Trimming stripped 2 bases from V and 4 bases from J, with 16 bases between.